The clone carrying this T cell receptor beta chain occurred many times. This sample is drawn from a study of Graves' ophthalmopathy and Graves' hyperthyroidism. Amplified material comprised TCR beta CDR3 regions derived from RNA transcripts. First-round RT-PCR relied on HTBI primers, and a second-round multiplex PCR came next. TCRdb re-derived calls from the multiplex PCR reads in MiXCR, one entry per CDR3 protein. The repertoire includes under 800,000 distinct CDR3 sequences, approximately 22% of them detected once, and approximately 7% sits in the top ten. The CDR3 extends over 16 amino acids. In germline, CDR1 is MNHEY, CDR2 SVGAGI. Trimming cost V 3 bases and J 3 bases; bases outside gene matches: 5.

Sequenced sample: peripheral blood. The source is a woman in her late teens or twenties with stable Graves' hyperthyroidism. Some clones in this sample may be carry-over from other donors' samples. The rearrangement links TRBV6-5 to TRBJ2-2; 9 nucleotides match TRBD1. This CDR3 reads CASSYGTGSDTGELFF. CDR3 in DNA: TGTGCCAGCAGTTATGGGACAGGGTCGGACACCGGGGAGCTGTTTTTT.